The rows below give T cell receptor beta chains drawn from one sample of a study of blood T cell repertoires in COVID-19. Sequencing used immunoSEQ multiplex PCR; TCRdb keeps in-frame clones, though not all of them. Here the sample spans 350,000 or so clones, 88% being singletons. Sequenced sample: PBMCs or T cells enriched from blood (not recorded which). These receptors came from a woman aged 25 to 39 who had been exposed to COVID-19. CDR3s include the opening cysteine and the closing phenylalanine or tryptophan. The D gene is left open where the match is weak. A clone size is listed for some rows: how often the clone was seen (once, few, many), or a class if it is expanded.

J gene | clone size | CDR3 length | D gene | V gene | CDR3 DNA | CDR3 protein
TRBJ2-6 | - | 16 | TRBD2 | TRBV28 | TGTGCCAGCCTTAGCGGGGGAAGCTCTGGGGCCAACGTCCTGACTTTC | CASLSGGSSGANVLTF
TRBJ1-6 | - | 16 | TRBD1 | TRBV30 | TGTGCCTGGAGTGTCGGGGGACAGCCCTATAATTCACCCCTCCACTTT | CAWSVGGQPYNSPLHF
TRBJ2-6 | once | 15 | - | TRBV9 | TGTGCCAGCACCCAGGTCTCTCCTGGGGCCAACGTCCTGACTTTC | CASTQVSPGANVLTF
TRBJ1-2 | - | 11 | - | TRBV2 | TGTGCCCAAAGGAGAAACTATGGCTACACCTTC | CAQRRNYGYTF
TRBJ2-3 | - | 13 | - | TRBV11-2 | TGTGCCAGCATCCTCCAGGGGGGAGATACGCAGTATTTT | CASILQGGDTQYF
TRBJ1-5 | - | 13 | - | TRBV7-8 | TGTGCCAGCAGCTCCCTATTAGAGGAGCCCCAGCATTTT | CASSSLLEEPQHF
TRBJ2-1 | - | 14 | - | TRBV11-2 | TGTGCCAGCAGCTTAGGGCTGGGCGTTCGTGAGCAGTTCTTC | CASSLGLGVREQFF
TRBJ1-2 | - | 13 | - | TRBV7-3 | TGTGCCAGCAGCTTTGGACAGTTTTATGGCTACACCTTC | CASSFGQFYGYTF
TRBJ2-3 | - | 15 | - | TRBV4-1 | TGCGCCAGCAGCGGGGACATCGCTAGCACAGATACGCAGTATTTT | CASSGDIASTDTQYF
TRBJ2-7 | - | 17 | TRBD2 | TRBV28 | TGTGCCAGCAGTCCTCTCCGAGCGAGCGGGAGGGCCGGCGAGCAGTACTTC | CASSPLRASGRAGEQYF
TRBJ1-1 | - | 14 | - | TRBV6-5 | TGTGCCAGCGCCATGTCCGGGGAGCGGACTGAAGCTTTCTTT | CASAMSGERTEAFF
TRBJ2-1 | - | 15 | TRBD2 | TRBV12-5 | TGTGCTAGTGGTTTGCCGCGACTAGCGGGGAATGAGCAGTTCTTC | CASGLPRLAGNEQFF
TRBJ2-5 | - | 13 | - | TRBV6-5 | TGTGCCAGCAGCAATACAGGGCGGGAGACCCAGTACTTC | CASSNTGRETQYF
TRBJ2-2 | - | 16 | TRBD2 | TRBV5-5 | TGTGCCAGCAGCTTGGAAACACGGGGGGGCACCGGGGAGCTGTTTTTT | CASSLETRGGTGELFF
TRBJ1-2 | - | 14 | - | TRBV30 | TGTGCCTGGAGTGTTACGGGGGGACTTAATGGCTACACCTTC | CAWSVTGGLNGYTF
TRBJ1-1 | - | 13 | - | TRBV6-5 | TGTGCCAGCAGTTACTCCGGGACATCTGAAGCTTTCTTT | CASSYSGTSEAFF
TRBJ2-1 | - | 13 | TRBD2 | TRBV24-1 | TGTGCCACAAGACTAGCGGGAGAGAATGAGCAGTTCTTC | CATRLAGENEQFF
TRBJ2-7 | - | 13 | TRBD1 | TRBV30 | TGTGCCGGAATCCGGGACAGCTCCTACGAGCAGTACTTC | CAGIRDSSYEQYF
TRBJ2-1 | - | 15 | TRBD2 | TRBV27 | TGTGCCAGCAGTCGGACTAGCGGTGCTAACAATGAGCAGTTCTTC | CASSRTSGANNEQFF
TRBJ2-7 | - | 14 | - | TRBV28 | TGTGCCAGCAGTCCCCCCACAGGGCTCTACGAGCAGTACTTC | CASSPPTGLYEQYF
TRBJ1-4 | - | 15 | TRBD1 | TRBV7-2 | TGTGCCAGCAGCCCAGACAGGGGGTTGGGTGAAAAACTGTTTTTT | CASSPDRGLGEKLFF
TRBJ1-1 | - | 16 | - | TRBV19 | TGTGCCAGTAGTATTGGGGCAGGGATGTGGGGCACTGAAGCTTTCTTT | CASSIGAGMWGTEAFF
TRBJ1-2 | - | 11 | - | TRBV30 | TGTGCCTGGACGGGGTCTGGAGGCTACACCTTC | CAWTGSGGYTF
TRBJ2-7 | few | 15 | TRBD2 | TRBV27 | TGTGCCAGCCGCCGGGAGCGGGAGAGCTCCTACGAGCAGTACTTC | CASRRERESSYEQYF
TRBJ1-2 | - | 18 | TRBD1 | TRBV30 | TGTGCCTGGGCTGGTGCCCCGGGACAGGGTCCTCGTGGCTATGGCTACACCTTC | CAWAGAPGQGPRGYGYTF
TRBJ2-1 | - | 15 | TRBD1 | TRBV3-1/TRBV3-2 | TGTGCCAGCAGTCCCACAGGGGACTCCTACAATGAGCAGTTCTTC | CASSPTGDSYNEQFF
TRBJ2-7 | - | 16 | TRBD2 | TRBV11-2 | TGTGCCAGCAGACCCATCGGTGGCGGACTAGGCTACGAGCAGTACTTC | CASRPIGGGLGYEQYF
TRBJ1-4 | - | 15 | TRBD1 | TRBV25-1 | TGTGCCAGCGCCTTCTCAGGGGGTCCGGGAGAAAAACTGTTTTTT | CASAFSGGPGEKLFF
TRBJ2-1 | - | 15 | - | TRBV11-2 | TGTGCCAGCAGCTTAGTTCTAGCGTCGGGGAATGAGCAGTTCTTC | CASSLVLASGNEQFF
TRBJ2-1 | - | 16 | TRBD2 | TRBV10-1 | TGCGCCAGCAGTGAGTTTGGTAGCGGGATTAACAATGAGCAGTTCTTC | CASSEFGSGINNEQFF
TRBJ2-7 | - | 15 | - | TRBV5-8 | TGTGCCAGCAGCTTGATCCAGATACCCTCCTACGAGCAGTACTTC | CASSLIQIPSYEQYF
TRBJ2-1 | - | 15 | - | TRBV3-1/TRBV3-2 | TGTGCCAGCAGCCAAACACTACTTACCAACAATGAGCAGTTCTTC | CASSQTLLTNNEQFF
TRBJ2-4 | - | 12 | TRBD1 | TRBV10-3 | TGTGCCACGGGGACAGTTTCAAACATTCAGTACTTC | CATGTVSNIQYF
TRBJ2-5 | - | 14 | - | TRBV5-6 | TGTGCCAGCAGCTTATCTACGGTACCCGAGACCCAGTACTTC | CASSLSTVPETQYF
TRBJ1-4 | - | 14 | - | TRBV7-2 | TGTGCCAGCAGCGGCAGGGACTACCGGGAAAAACTGTTTTTT | CASSGRDYREKLFF
TRBJ2-5 | medium-sized | 14 | - | TRBV6-2/TRBV6-3 | TGTGCCAGCAGTCTCCGGGACATACAAGAGACCCAGTACTTC | CASSLRDIQETQYF
TRBJ2-5 | - | 17 | TRBD2 | TRBV4-1 | TGCGCCAGCAGCCAAGAGGGTGCTAGCGGTCGCCGAGAGACCCAGTACTTC | CASSQEGASGRRETQYF
TRBJ2-1 | - | 14 | - | TRBV5-1 | TGCGCCAGCAGCTTCAGCGGTTCCTACAATGAGCAGTTCTTC | CASSFSGSYNEQFF
TRBJ1-4 | - | 16 | - | TRBV9 | TGTGCCAGCAGCGTGGGGCAGGGTGCAACTAATGAAAAACTGTTTTTT | CASSVGQGATNEKLFF
TRBJ1-1 | - | 11 | - | TRBV7-2 | TGTGCCAGCAGCCCACAGGTTAAGGCTTTCTTT | CASSPQVKAFF
TRBJ1-2 | - | 13 | - | TRBV6-5 | TGTGCCAGCAGCCCGGAGGTTAACTATGGCTACACCTTC | CASSPEVNYGYTF
TRBJ2-7 | - | 15 | - | TRBV15 | TGTGCCACCAGCAGAGAAGTGAACGGGATGGGCGAGCAGTACTTC | CATSREVNGMGEQYF
TRBJ1-2 | - | 13 | - | TRBV5-1 | TGCGCCAGCAGCTTGTCCGGGAGCGATGGCTACACCTTC | CASSLSGSDGYTF
TRBJ2-2 | - | 15 | - | TRBV6-5 | TGTGCCAGCAGTAAGGTAGACTGGTCCTCCGGGGAGCTGTTTTTT | CASSKVDWSSGELFF
TRBJ1-2 | - | 14 | TRBD1 | TRBV28 | TGTGCCAGCAGTTCCCTACAGGGGGGCTATGGCTACACCTTC | CASSSLQGGYGYTF
TRBJ2-7 | - | 15 | TRBD2 | TRBV7-8 | TGTGCCAGCAGCCGTAGCGGGAGTAAGTCCTACGAGCAGTACTTC | CASSRSGSKSYEQYF
TRBJ2-7 | - | 15 | TRBD1 | TRBV27 | TGTGCCAGCAGTGTCCGGGACAGATCTTCCTACGAGCAGTACTTC | CASSVRDRSSYEQYF
TRBJ1-5 | - | 14 | - | TRBV15 | TGTGCCACCAGCAGATACGCGAGCAATCAGCCCCAGCATTTT | CATSRYASNQPQHF
TRBJ1-5 | - | 14 | - | TRBV5-4 | TGTGCCAGCAGCGAAGCGGGGCTCGGGCAGCCCCAGCATTTT | CASSEAGLGQPQHF
TRBJ1-5 | - | 16 | - | TRBV28 | TGTGCCAGCAGTTTACGATGGCACGGGGGAGGTCAAGCCCAGCATTTT | CASSLRWHGGGQAQHF
TRBJ2-1 | - | 16 | - | TRBV9 | TGTGCCAGCAGCCCCCGGATAGCGGCCTCCTACAATGAGCAGTTCTTC | CASSPRIAASYNEQFF
TRBJ2-5 | - | 15 | TRBD2 | TRBV7-9 | TGTGCCAGCAGCCCCTACAGCGGGAGGGAAGAGACCCAGTACTTC | CASSPYSGREETQYF
TRBJ1-4 | - | 14 | - | TRBV30 | TGTGCCTGGACCATATCGGGTGTCGGGGAAAAACTGTTTTTT | CAWTISGVGEKLFF
TRBJ1-1 | - | 16 | - | TRBV21-1 | TGTGCCAGCAGCAAACCAGTGCGAAGGGGTAACACTGAAGCTTTCTTT | CASSKPVRRGNTEAFF
TRBJ2-7 | - | 13 | - | TRBV5-1 | TGCGCCAGCAGCTTGATTCTCGGCTACGAGCAGTACTTC | CASSLILGYEQYF
TRBJ1-1 | - | 13 | - | TRBV5-6 | TGTGCCAGCAGCTGGGAAGGACAGACTGAAGCTTTCTTT | CASSWEGQTEAFF
TRBJ2-2 | - | 16 | TRBD2 | TRBV5-4 | TGTGCCAGCAGCTTTGGTAGCGGGGCCTACACCGGGGAGCTGTTTTTT | CASSFGSGAYTGELFF
TRBJ2-1 | - | 14 | - | TRBV5-4 | TGTGCCAGCAGCTTTGAGCGGGCCTACAATGAGCAGTTCTTC | CASSFERAYNEQFF
TRBJ1-3 | - | 15 | - | TRBV7-2 | TGTGCCAGCAGACGCTCTACAGGGTCTGGAAACACCATATATTTT | CASRRSTGSGNTIYF